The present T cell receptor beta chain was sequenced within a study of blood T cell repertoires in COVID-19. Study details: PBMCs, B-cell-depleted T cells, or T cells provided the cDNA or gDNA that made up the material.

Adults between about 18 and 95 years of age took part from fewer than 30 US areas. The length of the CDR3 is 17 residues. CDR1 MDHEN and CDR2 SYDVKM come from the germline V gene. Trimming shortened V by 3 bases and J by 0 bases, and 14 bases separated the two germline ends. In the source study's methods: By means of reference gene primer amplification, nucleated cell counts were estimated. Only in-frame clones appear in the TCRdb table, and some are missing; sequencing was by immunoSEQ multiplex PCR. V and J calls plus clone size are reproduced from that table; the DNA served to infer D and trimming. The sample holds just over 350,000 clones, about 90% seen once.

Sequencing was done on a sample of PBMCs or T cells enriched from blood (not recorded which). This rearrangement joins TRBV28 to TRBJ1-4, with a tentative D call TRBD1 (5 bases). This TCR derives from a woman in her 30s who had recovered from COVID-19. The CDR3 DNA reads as TGTGCCAGCAGTTTTGGGGCAGGTGGACCAACTAATGAAAAACTGTTTTTT. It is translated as CASSFGAGGPTNEKLFF.